This TCR beta chain was sequenced during a study of CD8+CD57+ T cells in acquired aplastic anemia. The template for TCR beta VDJ and CDR3 sequence profiling was genomic DNA. TCRdb processed the reads anew with MiXCR; each CDR3 protein has one entry. The profile covers around 180,000 distinct CDR3 sequences, with roughly 50% appearing a single time and about 2% taken by the ten largest. Patients chosen for sequencing had shown CD8+CD57+ cell expansion by flow cytometry. Receipt of therapy had not occurred in any patient by the time of blood sampling. As concerns this clonotype: Germline and junction disagree at one end, which may indicate a read error.

The CDR3 extends over 16 amino acids. Germline values: CDR1 WSHSY, CDR2 SAAADI. The sample was sorted CD4+, CD8+, or CD8+CD57+ T cells (not recorded which) from PBMCs. The genes are TRBV10-2 and TRBJ1-6; possible D gene TRBD1, 5 bases. This clonotype originated in a human donor with aplastic anemia. CDR3 DNA: TGCGCCAGCGGTGAGCCGGGGACTGATGTGAATTCACCCCTCCACTTT. This sequence encodes CASGEPGTDVNSPLHF.